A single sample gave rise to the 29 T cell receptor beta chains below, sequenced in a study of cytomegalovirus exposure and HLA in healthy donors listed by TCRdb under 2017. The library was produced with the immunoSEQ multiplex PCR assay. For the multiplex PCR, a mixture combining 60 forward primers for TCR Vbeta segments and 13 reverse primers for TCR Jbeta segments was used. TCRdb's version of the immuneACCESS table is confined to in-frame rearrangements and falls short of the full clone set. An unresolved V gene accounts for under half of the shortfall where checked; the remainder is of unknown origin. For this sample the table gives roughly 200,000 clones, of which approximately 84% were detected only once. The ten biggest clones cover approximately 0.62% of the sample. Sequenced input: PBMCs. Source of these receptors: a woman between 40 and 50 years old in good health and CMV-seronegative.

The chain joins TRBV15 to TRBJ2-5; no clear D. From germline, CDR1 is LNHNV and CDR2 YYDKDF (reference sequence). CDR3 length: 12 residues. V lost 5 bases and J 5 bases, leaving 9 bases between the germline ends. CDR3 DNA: TGTGCCACCAGCGCTCTCAGGGAGACCCAGTACTTC. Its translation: CATSALRETQYF. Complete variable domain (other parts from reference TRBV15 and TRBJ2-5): DAMVIQNPRYQVTQFGKPVTLSCSQTLNHNVMYWYQQKSSQAPKLLFHYYDKDFNNEADTPDNFQSRRPNTSFCFLDIRSPGLGDTAMYLCATSALRETQYFGPGTRLLVL.

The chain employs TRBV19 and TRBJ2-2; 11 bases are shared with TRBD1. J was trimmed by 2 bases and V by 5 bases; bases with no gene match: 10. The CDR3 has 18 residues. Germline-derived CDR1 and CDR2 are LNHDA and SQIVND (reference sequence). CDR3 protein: CASSLLGQGVHNTGELFF. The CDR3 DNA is TGTGCCAGTAGTTTGTTGGGACAGGGGGTACATAACACCGGGGAGCTGTTTTTT. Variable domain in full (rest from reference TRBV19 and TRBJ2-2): DGGITQSPKYLFRKEGQNVTLSCEQNLNHDAMYWYRQDPGQGLRLIYYSQIVNDFQKGDIAEGYSVSREKKESFPLTVTSAQKNPTAFYLCASSLLGQGVHNTGELFFGEGSRLTVL.

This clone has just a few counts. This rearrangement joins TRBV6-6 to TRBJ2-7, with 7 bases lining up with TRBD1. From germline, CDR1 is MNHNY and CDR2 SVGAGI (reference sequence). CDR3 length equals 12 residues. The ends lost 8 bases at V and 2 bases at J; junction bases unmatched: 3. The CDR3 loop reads CASRGGPYEQYF. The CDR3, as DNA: TGTGCCAGCCGAGGGGGCCCCTACGAGCAGTACTTC.

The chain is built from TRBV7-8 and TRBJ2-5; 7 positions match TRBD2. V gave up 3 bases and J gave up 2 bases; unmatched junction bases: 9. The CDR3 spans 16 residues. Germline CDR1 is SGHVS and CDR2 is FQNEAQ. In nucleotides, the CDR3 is TGTGCCAGCAGCTTCTGGTGGGGGGGGTCACAAGAGACCCAGTACTTC. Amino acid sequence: CASSFWWGGSQETQYF.

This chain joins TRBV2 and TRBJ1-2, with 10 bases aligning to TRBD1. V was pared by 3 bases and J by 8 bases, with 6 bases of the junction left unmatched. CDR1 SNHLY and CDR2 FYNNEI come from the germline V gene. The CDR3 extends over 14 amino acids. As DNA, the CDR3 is TGTGCCAGCAGTGAGACAGGGGGCGCGGACGGCTACACCTTC. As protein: CASSETGGADGYTF.

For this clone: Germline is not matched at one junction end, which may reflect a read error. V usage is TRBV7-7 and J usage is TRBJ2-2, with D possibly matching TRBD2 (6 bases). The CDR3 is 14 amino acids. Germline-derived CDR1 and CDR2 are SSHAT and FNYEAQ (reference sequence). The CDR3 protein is CASSLGGNTGELFF. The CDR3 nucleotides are TGTGCTAGCAGCTTGGGGGGTAACACCGGGGAGCTGTTTTTT.

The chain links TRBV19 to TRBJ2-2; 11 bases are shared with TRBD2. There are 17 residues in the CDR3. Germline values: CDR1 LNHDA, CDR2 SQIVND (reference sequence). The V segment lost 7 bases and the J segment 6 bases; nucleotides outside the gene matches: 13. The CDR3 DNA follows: TGTGCCAGTACCCGCATAGCGGGGGGGGACCGTTCCGGGGAGCTGTTTTTT. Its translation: CASTRIAGGDRSGELFF.

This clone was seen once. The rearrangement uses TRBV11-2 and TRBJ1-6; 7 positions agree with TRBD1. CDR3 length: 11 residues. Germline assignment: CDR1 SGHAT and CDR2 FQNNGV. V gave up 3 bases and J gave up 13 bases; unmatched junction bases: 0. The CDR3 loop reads CASSFRGPLHF. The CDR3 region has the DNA TGTGCCAGCAGCTTCAGGGGGCCCCTCCACTTT.

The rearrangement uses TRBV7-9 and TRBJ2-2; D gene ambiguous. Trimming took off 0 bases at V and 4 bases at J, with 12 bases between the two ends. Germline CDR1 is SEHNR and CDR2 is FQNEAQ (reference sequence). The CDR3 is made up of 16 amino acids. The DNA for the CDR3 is TGTGCCAGCAGCTTAGCGTTACTAACTGCCACCGGGGAGCTGTTTTTT. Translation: CASSLALLTATGELFF.

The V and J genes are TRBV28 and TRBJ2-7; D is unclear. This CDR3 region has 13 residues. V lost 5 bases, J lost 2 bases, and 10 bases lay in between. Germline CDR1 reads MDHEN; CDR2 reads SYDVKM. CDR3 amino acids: CASSHALTYEQYF. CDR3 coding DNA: TGTGCCAGCAGTCATGCGCTTACCTACGAGCAGTACTTC.

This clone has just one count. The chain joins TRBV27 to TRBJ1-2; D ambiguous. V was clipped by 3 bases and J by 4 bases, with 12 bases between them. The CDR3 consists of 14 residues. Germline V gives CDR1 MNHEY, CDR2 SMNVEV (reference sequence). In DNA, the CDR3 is TGTGCCAGCAGTTTTAGGGAGGGCCTCTATGGCTACACCTTC. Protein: CASSFREGLYGYTF.

CDR3 region: CASSLAVNQPQHF. DNA of the CDR3: TGCGCCAGCAGCTTGGCAGTGAATCAGCCCCAGCATTTT. The V call is TRBV5-1, the J call TRBJ1-5, with D hard to call. V gave up 0 bases and J gave up 4 bases, with 5 bases separating them. Germline lookup yields CDR1 SGHRS and CDR2 YFSETQ. CDR3 size: 13 residues.

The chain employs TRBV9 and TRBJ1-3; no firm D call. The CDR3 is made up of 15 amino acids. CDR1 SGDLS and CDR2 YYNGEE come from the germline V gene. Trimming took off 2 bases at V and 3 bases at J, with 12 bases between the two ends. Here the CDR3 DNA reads TGTGCCAGCAGCGTCGATATTGCGGGTGGAAACACCATATATTTT. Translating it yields CASSVDIAGGNTIYF.

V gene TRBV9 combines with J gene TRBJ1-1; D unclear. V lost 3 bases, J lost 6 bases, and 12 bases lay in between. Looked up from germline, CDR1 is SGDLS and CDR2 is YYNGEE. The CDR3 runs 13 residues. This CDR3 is CASSGRRGAEAFF. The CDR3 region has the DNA TGTGCCAGCAGCGGACGACGAGGAGCTGAAGCTTTCTTT.

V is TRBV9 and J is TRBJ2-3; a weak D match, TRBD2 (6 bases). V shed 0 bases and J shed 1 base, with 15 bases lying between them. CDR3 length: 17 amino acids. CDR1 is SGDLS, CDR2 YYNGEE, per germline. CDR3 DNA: TGTGCCAGCAGCGTAGGTTTAGGCGGGGTCGGCACAGATACGCAGTATTTT. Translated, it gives CASSVGLGGVGTDTQYF.

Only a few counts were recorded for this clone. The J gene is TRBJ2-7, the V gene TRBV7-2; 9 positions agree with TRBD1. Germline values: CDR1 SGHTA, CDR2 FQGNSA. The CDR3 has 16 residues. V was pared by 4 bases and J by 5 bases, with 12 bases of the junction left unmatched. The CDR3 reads CASSSLRRDRVHEQYF. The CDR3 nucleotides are TGTGCCAGCAGCTCACTCCGAAGGGACAGGGTCCACGAGCAGTACTTC.

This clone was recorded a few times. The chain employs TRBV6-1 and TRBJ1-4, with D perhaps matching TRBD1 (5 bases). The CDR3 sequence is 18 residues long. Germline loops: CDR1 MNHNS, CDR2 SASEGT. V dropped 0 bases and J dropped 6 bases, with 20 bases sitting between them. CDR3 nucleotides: TGTGCCAGCAGTGAAGCCAGGAGATTTCGGAGGGGAGATGAAAAACTGTTTTTT. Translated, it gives CASSEARRFRRGDEKLFF.

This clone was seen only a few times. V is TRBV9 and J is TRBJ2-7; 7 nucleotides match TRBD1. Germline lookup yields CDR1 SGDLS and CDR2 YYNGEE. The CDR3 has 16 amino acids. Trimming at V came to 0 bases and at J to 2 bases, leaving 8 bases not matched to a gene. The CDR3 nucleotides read TGTGCCAGCAGCGTAGCCCCCACAGGGGCGACCTACGAGCAGTACTTC. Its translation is CASSVAPTGATYEQYF.

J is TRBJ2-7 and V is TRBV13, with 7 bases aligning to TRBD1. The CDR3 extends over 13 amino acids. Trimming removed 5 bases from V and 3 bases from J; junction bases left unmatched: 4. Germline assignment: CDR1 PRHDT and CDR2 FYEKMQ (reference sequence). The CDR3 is CASSLRDSYEQYF. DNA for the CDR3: TGTGCCAGCAGCCTAAGGGACAGCTACGAGCAGTACTTC.

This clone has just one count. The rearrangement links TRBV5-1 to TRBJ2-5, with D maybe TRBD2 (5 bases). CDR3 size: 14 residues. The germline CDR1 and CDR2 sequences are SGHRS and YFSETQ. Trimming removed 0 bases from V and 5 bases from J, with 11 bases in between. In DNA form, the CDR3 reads TGCGCCAGCAGCTTGGCCGGGGAAGGGGAGACCCAGTACTTC. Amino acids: CASSLAGEGETQYF.

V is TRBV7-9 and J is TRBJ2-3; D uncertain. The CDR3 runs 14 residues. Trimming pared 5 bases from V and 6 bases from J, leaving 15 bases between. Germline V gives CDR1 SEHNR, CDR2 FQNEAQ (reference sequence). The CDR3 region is CASSPLGPGDTQYF. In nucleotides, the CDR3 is TGTGCCAGCAGCCCGCTCGGTCCGGGTGATACGCAGTATTTT. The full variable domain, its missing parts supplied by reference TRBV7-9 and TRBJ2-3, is DTGVSQNPRHKITKRGQNVTFRCDPISEHNRLYWYRQTLGQGPEFLTYFQNEAQLEKSRLLSDRFSAERPKGSFSTLEIQRTEQGDSAMYLCASSPLGPGDTQYFGPGTRLTVL.

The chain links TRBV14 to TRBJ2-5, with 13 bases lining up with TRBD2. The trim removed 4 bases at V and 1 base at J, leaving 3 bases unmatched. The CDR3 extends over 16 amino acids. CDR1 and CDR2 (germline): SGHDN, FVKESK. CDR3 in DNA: TGTGCCAGCAGCCCCGGACTAGCGGGGGCCCAAGAGACCCAGTACTTC. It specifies CASSPGLAGAQETQYF.

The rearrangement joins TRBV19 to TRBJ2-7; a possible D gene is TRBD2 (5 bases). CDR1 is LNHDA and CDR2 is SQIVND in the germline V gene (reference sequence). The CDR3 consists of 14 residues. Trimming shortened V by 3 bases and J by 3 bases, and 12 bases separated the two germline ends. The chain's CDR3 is CASSMERMSYEQYF. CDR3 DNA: TGTGCCAGTAGTATGGAGCGGATGAGCTACGAGCAGTACTTC.

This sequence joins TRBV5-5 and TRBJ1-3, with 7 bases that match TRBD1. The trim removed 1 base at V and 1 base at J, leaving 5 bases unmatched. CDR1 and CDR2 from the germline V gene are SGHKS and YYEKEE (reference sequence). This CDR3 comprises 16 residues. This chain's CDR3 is CASSLPGTASGNTIYF. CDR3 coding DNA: TGTGCCAGCAGCTTGCCCGGGACAGCGTCTGGAAACACCATATATTTT.

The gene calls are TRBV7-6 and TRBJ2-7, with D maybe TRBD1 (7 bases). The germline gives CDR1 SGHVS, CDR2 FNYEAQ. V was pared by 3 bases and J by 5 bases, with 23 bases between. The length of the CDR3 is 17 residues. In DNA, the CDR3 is TGTGCCAGCAGCTTTAACGTCGGGTTCGACAGGGAGGACGAGCAGTACTTC. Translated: CASSFNVGFDREDEQYF.

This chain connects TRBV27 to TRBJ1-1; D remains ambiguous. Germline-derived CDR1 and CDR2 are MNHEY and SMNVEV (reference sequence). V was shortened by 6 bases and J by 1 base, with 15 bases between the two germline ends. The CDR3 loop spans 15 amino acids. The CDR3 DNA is TGTGCCAGCAGCCTCCGGGAGGGATGGAACACTGAAGCTTTCTTT. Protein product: CASSLREGWNTEAFF.

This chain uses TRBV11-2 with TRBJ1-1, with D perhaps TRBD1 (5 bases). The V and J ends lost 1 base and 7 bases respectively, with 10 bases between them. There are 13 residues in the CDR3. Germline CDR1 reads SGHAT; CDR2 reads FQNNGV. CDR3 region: CASSLGRGLEAFF. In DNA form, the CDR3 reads TGTGCCAGCAGCTTAGGTCGGGGACTTGAAGCTTTCTTT.

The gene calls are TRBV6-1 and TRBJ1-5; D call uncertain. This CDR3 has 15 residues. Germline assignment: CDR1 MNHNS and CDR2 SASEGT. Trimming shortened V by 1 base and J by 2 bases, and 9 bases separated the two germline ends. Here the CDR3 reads CASSEGTVGNQPQHF. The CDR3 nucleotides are TGTGCCAGCAGTGAAGGCACAGTCGGCAATCAGCCCCAGCATTTT.

The CDR3 loop is CASSFRTVGMDSPLHF. As DNA, the CDR3 is TGTGCCAGCAGTTTCCGGACAGTCGGAATGGATTCACCCCTCCACTTT. V and J are TRBV6-5 and TRBJ1-6; possibly TRBD1 for D (6 bases). This CDR3 comprises 16 residues. Germline V CDR1 and CDR2: MNHEY, SVGAGI. The V end was cut by 4 bases, the J end by 8 bases, with 18 bases between.